These T cell receptor beta chains were read from a single sample in a study of CD8+ T cells in alopecia areata. Assay: immunoSEQ multiplex PCR; the TCRdb copy retains only in-frame clones and omits some. The table lists about 210,000 clones, approximately 57% of them singletons. The sequencing used CD4+ T cells sorted from blood, collected at week 4, from a patient treated with tofacitinib. Every receptor here comes from a human donor with alopecia areata. CDR3s include the opening cysteine and the closing phenylalanine or tryptophan.

TRBJ1-2 TRBV29-1 CSVERGLGAYGYTF
TRBJ1-3 TRBV30 CAWSREEFSGNTIYF
TRBJ2-1 TRBV7-2 CASGPIEQFF
TRBJ1-6 TRBV15 CATSRDKQGGSPLHF
TRBJ1-5 TRBV19 CASSINRGSQPQHF
TRBJ2-3 TRBV18 CASSHLPPQAQNTDTQYF
TRBJ2-1 TRBV29-1 CSVDHISPSDEQFF
TRBJ2-3 TRBV5-1 CASSGAVRRTGTDTQYF
TRBJ1-6 TRBV9 CASSATGSNSPLHF
TRBJ1-1 TRBV5-6 CASAWRGAPEAFF
TRBJ1-1 TRBV2 CASSASQRGAFF
TRBJ2-3 TRBV9 CASSVALTDGTDTQYF
TRBJ1-6 TRBV19 CASSADRSGSPLHF
TRBJ1-5 TRBV19 CASRGGQVRQPQHF
TRBJ1-1 TRBV29-1 CSGTQGGERAFF
TRBJ1-1 TRBV2 CASSEGKVNTEAFF
TRBJ2-3 TRBV7-2 CASSTRGASTDTQYF
TRBJ2-1 TRBV11-2 CASSPEIGSSSYNEQFF
TRBJ1-1 TRBV30 CACRWGARRVVNTEAFF
TRBJ2-2 TRBV29-1 CSGAARTNTGELFF
TRBJ2-7 TRBV4-3 CASSPPGRDEQYF
TRBJ1-2 TRBV29-1 CSGGQGYGYTF
TRBJ2-7 TRBV30 CAWSVADPGTCRF
TRBJ1-2 TRBV30 CAWSPQRPGIRTGGHGYTF
TRBJ2-3 TRBV5-1 CASDLQGISTDTQYF
TRBJ2-1 TRBV19 CASRGLADGNEQFF
TRBJ1-4 TRBV7-2 CASSLTANEKLFF
TRBJ1-2 TRBV5-1 CASSSQDGYGYTF
TRBJ2-7 TRBV11-3 CASSLIAGPYEQYF
TRBJ2-1 TRBV15 CATSRDLAGTYNEQFF
TRBJ1-1 TRBV15 CATSSGRVTEAFF
TRBJ1-2 TRBV30 CAWKYRVQEGYTF
TRBJ1-4 TRBV4-3 CASSQGTRQVEKLFF
TRBJ1-1 TRBV29-1 CSVMTVMNTEAFF
TRBJ1-2 TRBV19 CASSLQGVEGYTF
TRBJ2-3 TRBV27 CASSPGTRTDTQYF
TRBJ2-1 TRBV29-1 CSVVSGAGGNEQFF
TRBJ2-5 TRBV15 CATRDGRTATKETQYF
TRBJ2-2 TRBV29-1 CSVEGVPNTGELFF